The following is a T cell receptor beta chain sequence with its context. Its antigen is currently not known. Per-nucleotide qualities are absent, and no much larger clonotype sits a single base away. The CDR3 sequence holds 16 residues, the cysteine and phenylalanine included. Only the CDR3 DNA is retained, 48 bases long and in frame from the first base. CDR1 WSHSY and CDR2 SAAADI were looked up in the germline V gene. V drops 6 bases and J drops 0 bases, leaving 16 bases in between. This record comes from a study of blood T cell repertoires in COVID-19 (dated by TCRdb to about 2020). General notes on the study: Samples from collaborators originated in the United States, Italy and Spain and spanned both the acute and convalescent phases of COVID-19. Samples were obtained from the ongoing ImmuneRACE study (first 160 participants) and from some 1,300 subjects provided by 6 global collaborators. The prospective study material was composed of cDNA or gDNA derived from T cells, B-cell-depleted T cells, or PBMCs. The sample metadata nearly always contained a de-identified subject ID, COVID-19 status, age in years and sex. The dataset comprised deeply sampled blood TCRbeta repertoires from subjects exposed to, actively infected with, or recovered from COVID-19. Where HLA class I and class II types were available, the types were taken from metadata supplied by the sample provider, not from assay-based typing. The repertoires were released in a freely available public database intended as a resource for research on the immune response to SARS-CoV-2.

In Seattle, one collaborating source enrolled patients while the infection was active and tracked those patients longitudinally over the course of disease. Whole blood was collected in K2EDTA tubes by collaborating institutions according to the institutions' own protocols. For TCRbeta analysis, collaborator samples were shipped as frozen whole blood, as isolated PBMCs, or as DNA extracted from either sample type. Findings and caveats that apply to the study as a whole: The quantity of clinical and demographic metadata differed by source and by participant and was supplied without curation.

TCRbeta CDR3 regions were amplified from genomic DNA using the immunoSEQ Assay, a bias-controlled multiplex PCR. As for how the authors treated the data: Nucleated cell counts per sample were estimated from amplification of reference gene primers within the assay. To quantify the absolute abundance of each unique TCRbeta CDR3 rearrangement, sequence reads were collapsed and filtered. For each sample, productive Simpson clonality was calculated by taking the square root of Simpson's diversity index across productive rearrangements. TCRdb stores this immuneACCESS table with in-frame sequences only. Part of the clones is absent; in the studies checked, under half of the shortfall reflects unresolved V genes, and no reason is known for the rest. V, J and clone size are taken as reported in that table, and D and trimming were inferred from the DNA itself. This sample comprises some 300,000 clones, about 90% of them detected only once. Approximately 2% of the sample rests with the top ten.

The V gene is TRBV10-2 and the J gene is TRBJ2-3; tentative D gene TRBD2, with 6 bases matching. The clonotype was recovered from a young woman with COVID-19, enrolled during active disease. Source material: peripheral blood. At the DNA level, the sequence is TGCGCCAGCAGCGAGACACTAGCAACTAGCACAGATACGCAGTATTTT. It encodes CASSETLATSTDTQYF.